Following are 16 T cell receptor beta chains from one sample sequenced in a study of T cell responses to AZD1222 COVID-19 vaccine. The data were produced by immunoSEQ multiplex PCR, yet TCRdb's version contains in-frame clones alone and is incomplete. The repertoire holds around 200,000 clones, over 85% seen once, with 0.95% to 1.3% in the top ten. This sample comprised peripheral blood, obtained 28 days after the second dose of the MenACWY control vaccine. The receptors stem from an adult who received the MenACWY meningococcal vaccine as a control.

This clone was observed once. This chain uses TRBV6-2 or TRBV6-3 with TRBJ1-2, with D maybe TRBD1 (5 bases). This CDR3 contains 13 residues. Germline CDR1 and CDR2: MNHEY and SVGEGT. The germline V and J ends were trimmed by 5 bases and 3 bases, with 10 bases remaining between them. DNA for the CDR3: TGTGCCAGCAGTGTCTCGGGGGACTATGGCTACACCTTC. This codes for CASSVSGDYGYTF.

This clone has just a few counts. The J gene is TRBJ2-1, the V gene TRBV12-5; 8 nucleotides match TRBD2. The junction had 9 bases not matched to a gene; V was cut back by 6 bases and J by 5 bases. Germline assignment: CDR1 LGHNT and CDR2 FRNRAP. The CDR3 runs to 15 residues. This CDR3 is CASGLGLVANNEQFF. As DNA, the CDR3 is TGTGCTAGTGGGCTGGGACTAGTGGCGAACAATGAGCAGTTCTTC.

This chain links TRBV6-5 with TRBJ2-1, with D perhaps matching TRBD2 (6 bases). The CDR3 runs 15 residues. Trimming cost V 3 bases and J 6 bases, with 15 bases left between them. Germline V gene data show CDR1 as MNHEY and CDR2 as SVGAGI. CDR3 region: CASSYSLSEGNEQFF. DNA for the CDR3: TGTGCCAGCAGTTATTCGCTCTCGGAGGGCAATGAGCAGTTCTTC.

CDR3 in DNA: TGTGCCTGGAGTGTGGTAGGGATAGTGACTGAAGCTTTCTTT. The encoded protein is CAWSVVGIVTEAFF. J is TRBJ1-1 and V is TRBV30; D not certain. The CDR3 consists of 14 residues. Looked up from germline, CDR1 is GTSNPN and CDR2 is SVGIG (reference sequence). V lost 0 bases to trimming and J lost 5 bases, with 13 bases between them.

V is TRBV5-4 and J is TRBJ1-2, with TRBD1 as a possible D gene (6 bases). Germline CDR1 reads SGHNT; CDR2 reads YYREEE (reference sequence). The CDR3 has 16 amino acids. V lost 3 bases and J lost 3, with 18 bases in between. The CDR3 loop reads CASSSRDGTFYYGYTF. CDR3 DNA: TGTGCCAGCAGCTCACGGGACGGGACATTCTACTATGGCTACACCTTC. Variable domain in full (rest from reference TRBV5-4 and TRBJ1-2): ETGVTQSPTHLIKTRGQQVTLRCSSQSGHNTVSWYQQALGQGPQFIFQYYREEENGRGNFPPRFSGLQFPNYSSELNVNALELDDSALYLCASSSRDGTFYYGYTFGSGTRLTVV.

The gene calls are TRBV24-1 and TRBJ2-3; 7 bases match TRBD2. The CDR3 sequence is 15 residues long. Germline CDR1 KGHDR, CDR2 SFDVKD. V was pared by 9 bases and J by 0 bases, with 8 bases of the junction left unmatched. CDR3 region: CATSFGGGSTDTQYF. The CDR3 DNA sequence: TGTGCCACCTCCTTTGGGGGGGGAAGCACAGATACGCAGTATTTT.

The chain uses TRBV18 and TRBJ2-7; TRBD1 aligns across 9 bases. CDR3 size: 16 residues. Germline CDR1 reads KGHSH; CDR2 reads LQKENI. V was pared by 3 bases and J by 0 bases, with 6 bases of the junction left unmatched. The CDR3 spells CASSPKQGASSYEQYF. The DNA for the CDR3 is TGTGCCAGCTCACCTAAACAGGGGGCAAGCTCCTACGAGCAGTACTTC.

CDR3 coding DNA: TGTGCCAGCAGCTCCGTCATGGGATTCAATGAGCAGTTCTTC. Translated, it gives CASSSVMGFNEQFF. The chain recombines TRBV7-2 with TRBJ2-1; D not certain. Per germline, CDR1 SGHTA and CDR2 FQGNSA. V lost 4 bases and J lost 6, with 13 bases in between. The CDR3 loop spans 14 amino acids.

This chain links TRBV24-1 with TRBJ2-1, with a weak D call TRBD2 (6 bases). CDR1 KGHDR and CDR2 SFDVKD come from the germline V gene. This CDR3 is 12 amino acids long. V gave up 4 bases and J gave up 10 bases, with 10 bases separating them. The CDR3 DNA sequence: TGTGCCACCAGTGAGGGGACTCGCGAGCAGTTCTTC. It specifies CATSEGTREQFF.

V is TRBV6-2 or TRBV6-3 and J is TRBJ1-5; D gene unclear. The CDR3 runs to 12 residues. Trimming cost V 2 bases and J 3 bases, with 2 bases left between them. Per germline, CDR1 MNHEY and CDR2 SVGEGT. CDR3 sequence reads: CASSYANQPQHF. DNA of the CDR3: TGTGCCAGCAGTTACGCCAATCAGCCCCAGCATTTT.

V usage is TRBV5-1 and J usage is TRBJ2-1, with no clear D. Trimming pared 2 bases from V and 1 base from J, leaving 16 bases between. Germline V CDR1 and CDR2: SGHRS, YFSETQ. There are 17 residues in the CDR3. The CDR3: CASSFQVKLSSYNEQFF. CDR3 bases: TGCGCCAGCAGCTTCCAGGTAAAACTATCTTCCTACAATGAGCAGTTCTTC.

The chain is built from TRBV19 and TRBJ1-4; 7 bases line up with TRBD1. This CDR3 has 15 residues. Trimming took 10 bases from V and 7 from J; bases not matched to a gene: 15. Germline CDR1 LNHDA, CDR2 SQIVND (reference sequence). CDR3 sequence reads: CATLKRDRVGEKLFF. CDR3 sequence (DNA): TGTGCCACCCTCAAAAGAGACAGGGTTGGTGAAAAACTGTTTTTT.

In this sample, this clone turned up once. The V call is TRBV5-6, the J call TRBJ1-3, with a possible D match to TRBD1 (5 bases). V shed 1 base and J shed 0 bases, with 11 bases lying between them. CDR1 and CDR2 from the germline V gene are SGHDT and YYEEEE. The CDR3 runs 16 residues. The CDR3 DNA reads as TGTGCCAGCAGCTTGAGGGGTATCATCTCTGGAAACACCATATATTTT. Its protein is CASSLRGIISGNTIYF.

V is TRBV3-1 (or the pseudogene TRBV3-2) and J is TRBJ1-1; possibly TRBD1 for D (6 bases). Trimming took off 6 bases at V and 2 bases at J, with 16 bases between the two ends. CDR3 length equals 15 residues. CDR1 is LGHDT and CDR2 is YNNKEL in the germline V gene (reference sequence). The CDR3 loop reads CASRNGQLSNTEAFF. The CDR3 DNA sequence: TGTGCCAGCAGGAATGGACAGCTAAGTAACACTGAAGCTTTCTTT.

The chain couples TRBV6-5 to TRBJ1-1; D unclear. The germline V gene encodes CDR1 MNHEY and CDR2 SVGAGI. V lost 3 bases to trimming and J lost 5 bases, with 10 bases between them. This CDR3 is 13 amino acids long. The CDR3 nucleotides are TGTGCCAGCAGTTATGGGTCGTGGACTGAAGCTTTCTTT. As protein: CASSYGSWTEAFF.

A note on this clone: This CDR3 is also generated by other DNA sequences in the sample. The chain carries TRBV18 and TRBJ2-7; D is perhaps TRBD1 (6 bases). Germline CDR1 reads KGHSH; CDR2 reads LQKENI. The CDR3 extends over 15 amino acids. Trimming cost V 2 bases and J 2 bases, with 13 bases left between them. CDR3 amino acids: CASSPKPGQTYEQYF. CDR3 sequence (DNA): TGTGCCAGCTCACCAAAGCCGGGACAAACCTACGAGCAGTACTTC.